The T cell receptor beta chain under discussion was sequenced for a study of brain T cells in children with intractable seizures. This CDR3 has 16 residues. TCRdb's copy holds only in-frame clones and misses some; the assay was immunoSEQ multiplex PCR. The table lists hundreds of thousands of clones, over 85% of them singletons. Time point: blood from clinic visit 5 months post-surgery; TSC patient then seizure free. The sequence was obtained from a boy younger than two with tuberous sclerosis and intractable seizures. The sample here was peripheral blood, taken about 5 months after surgery. This chain uses TRBV21-1 with TRBJ1-2. TRBV21-1 has pseudogene status. CDR3 loop: CASSKLVKGSIYGYTF. The DNA for the CDR3 is TGTGCCAGCAGCAAATTGGTTAAGGGCTCGATCTATGGCTACACCTTC.